Following are 29 T cell receptor beta chains from one sample sequenced in a study of blood T cell repertoires in COVID-19. Some clones are missing from TCRdb's copy, which holds only in-frame ones; the method was immunoSEQ multiplex PCR. The sample has around 70,000 clones, about 82% seen once; the top ten hold approximately 4.4%. Sample: peripheral blood. These TCRs come from a woman older than 75 with active or convalescent COVID-19.

This clone has only a few counts. J is TRBJ2-7 and V is TRBV5-1, with D perhaps TRBD2 (7 bases). The CDR3 runs to 16 residues. Germline CDR1 and CDR2: SGHRS and YFSETQ. Between the trimmed V and J ends, which lost 4 bases and 4 bases, there was a span of 21 bases. The CDR3 is CASSPEAGAQRYEQYF. In DNA form, the CDR3 reads TGCGCCAGCAGCCCTGAGGCGGGGGCTCAGAGGTACGAGCAGTACTTC.

This clone was counted between two and nine times. The chain recombines TRBV5-1 with TRBJ1-2; a weak D match, TRBD1 (6 bases). Germline values: CDR1 SGHRS, CDR2 YFSETQ. The germline V and J ends were trimmed by 2 bases and 8 bases, with 16 bases remaining between them. This CDR3 region has 14 residues. CDR3 DNA: TGCGCCAGCAGCTTTGAAACAGGGTCAGGGGGCTACACCTTC. This translates into CASSFETGSGGYTF. Full variable domain (missing parts from reference TRBV5-1 and TRBJ1-2): KAGVTQTPRYLIKTRGQQVTLSCSPISGHRSVSWYQQTPGQGLQFLFEYFSETQRNKGNFPGRFSGRQFSNSRSEMNVSTLELGDSALYLCASSFETGSGGYTFGSGTRLTVV.

This chain connects TRBV18 to TRBJ2-2, with TRBD1 matching over 7 bases. There are 16 residues in the CDR3. V was pared by 1 base and J by 4 bases, with 6 bases of the junction left unmatched. Germline CDR1 reads KGHSH; CDR2 reads LQKENI. The CDR3 here is CASSPLRQGSTGELFF. CDR3 DNA sequence: TGTGCCAGCTCACCACTGAGACAGGGCAGCACCGGGGAGCTGTTTTTT. The whole variable domain, remainder taken from reference TRBV18 and TRBJ2-2, is NAGVMQNPRHLVRRRGQEARLRCSPMKGHSHVYWYRQLPEEGLKFMVYLQKENIIDESGMPKERFSAEFPKEGPSILRIQQVVRGDSAAYFCASSPLRQGSTGELFFGEGSRLTVL.

The V call is TRBV7-2, the J call TRBJ1-5; maybe TRBD1 (5 bases). CDR3 length: 15 amino acids. From germline, CDR1 is SGHTA and CDR2 FQGNSA. V lost 1 base to trimming and J lost 6 bases, with 13 bases between them. CDR3 DNA: TGTGCCAGCAGCTTAGACGGACAACCCTCTCAGCCCCAGCATTTT. Translating gives CASSLDGQPSQPQHF.

The CDR3 DNA sequence: TGTGCCAGTAGTAGGGGGACAGGGAAAAGCTATGGCTACACCTTC. It encodes CASSRGTGKSYGYTF. The chain links TRBV19 to TRBJ1-2; 9 nucleotides line up with TRBD1. Trimming took 4 bases from V and 4 from J; bases not matched to a gene: 7. CDR1 and CDR2 from the germline V gene are LNHDA and SQIVND (reference sequence). The CDR3 extends over 15 amino acids.

The chain links TRBV19 to TRBJ1-5; D remains ambiguous. Trimming pared 3 bases from V and 0 bases from J, leaving 12 bases between. Per germline, CDR1 LNHDA and CDR2 SQIVND (reference sequence). This CDR3 comprises 16 residues. CDR3 DNA: TGTGCCAGTAGTATCTTCTCGGGATTTAGCAATCAGCCCCAGCATTTT. Translating it yields CASSIFSGFSNQPQHF.

The chain has TRBV28 and TRBJ2-7; TRBD2 matches 11 bases. Germline loops: CDR1 MDHEN, CDR2 SYDVKM. J was trimmed by 3 bases and V by 3 bases; bases with no gene match: 10. The CDR3 is 17 residues long. The CDR3 nucleotides read TGTGCCAGCAGTTTCCCGTTAGCGGGGGGGCTTGGCTACGAGCAGTACTTC. Translated: CASSFPLAGGLGYEQYF.

This clone has a single count. The V call is TRBV9, the J call TRBJ2-7; D remains ambiguous. The germline gives CDR1 SGDLS, CDR2 YYNGEE. Trimming removed 1 base at V and 0 bases at J, with 8 bases between. This CDR3 is 14 amino acids long. CDR3 region: CASSVFGSSYEQYF. The DNA of the CDR3 is TGTGCCAGCAGCGTATTTGGTAGCTCCTACGAGCAGTACTTC. The variable domain in full, completed from reference TRBV9 and TRBJ2-7, reads DSGVTQTPKHLITATGQRVTLRCSPRSGDLSVYWYQQSLDQGLQFLIQYYNGEERAKGNILERFSAQQFPDLHSELNLSSLELGDSALYFCASSVFGSSYEQYFGPGTRLTVT.

V is TRBV7-2 and J is TRBJ1-2; tentative D call: TRBD1 (5 bases). CDR1 is SGHTA and CDR2 is FQGNSA in the germline V gene. The germline V and J ends were trimmed by 5 bases and 3 bases, with 16 bases remaining between them. The CDR3 covers 15 residues. The CDR3 reads CASSLYITGDYGYTF. In DNA form, the CDR3 reads TGTGCCAGCAGCCTATACATTACAGGAGACTATGGCTACACCTTC. The entire variable domain, with the rest obtained from reference TRBV7-2 and TRBJ1-2, is as follows: GAGVSQSPSNKVTEKGKDVELRCDPISGHTALYWYRQSLGQGLEFLIYFQGNSAPDKSGLPSDRFSAERTGGSVSTLTIQRTQQEDSAVYLCASSLYITGDYGYTFGSGTRLTVV.

The chain recombines TRBV9 with TRBJ2-3, with 11 positions matching TRBD2. The CDR3 has 16 amino acids. Germline V gene sequence: CDR1 SGDLS, CDR2 YYNGEE. V dropped 0 bases and J dropped 4; count of bases not matched to a gene: 4. The CDR3 DNA sequence: TGTGCCAGCAGCGTAGTTACTAGCGGGGGTTCAGATACGCAGTATTTT. Translating it yields CASSVVTSGGSDTQYF. Complete variable domain (other parts from reference TRBV9 and TRBJ2-3): DSGVTQTPKHLITATGQRVTLRCSPRSGDLSVYWYQQSLDQGLQFLIQYYNGEERAKGNILERFSAQQFPDLHSELNLSSLELGDSALYFCASSVVTSGGSDTQYFGPGTRLTVL.

A few counts support this clone. This rearrangement joins TRBV7-6 to TRBJ1-5; D remains ambiguous. Per the germline V gene, CDR1 is SGHVS and CDR2 is FNYEAQ. CDR3 length equals 15 residues. Trimming pared 3 bases from V and 4 bases from J, leaving 13 bases between. CDR3 DNA: TGTGCCAGCAGCTTTAGTCTGGGCCCGAATCAGCCCCAGCATTTT. This translates into CASSFSLGPNQPQHF.

The J gene is TRBJ2-1, the V gene TRBV6-1; 8 bases align to TRBD2. J was trimmed by 3 bases and V by 2 bases; bases with no gene match: 0. There are 14 residues in the CDR3. The germline V gene encodes CDR1 MNHNS and CDR2 SASEGT. Written as DNA, the CDR3 is TGTGCCAGCAGTGAACTAGCGGGCTACAATGAGCAGTTCTTC. Protein product: CASSELAGYNEQFF.

The chain employs TRBV30 and TRBJ1-6, with D maybe TRBD1 (5 bases). This CDR3 has 15 residues. From germline, CDR1 is GTSNPN and CDR2 SVGIG (reference sequence). The V end lost 0 bases, the J end lost 9 bases, and 15 bases lay between the germline ends. In nucleotides, the CDR3 is TGTGCCTGGAGTGTAATGGGGGGAGCGGTTTCACCCCTCCACTTT. Its protein is CAWSVMGGAVSPLHF.

The V and J genes are TRBV19 and TRBJ2-5; no firm D call. CDR1 and CDR2 (germline): LNHDA, SQIVND (reference sequence). This CDR3 has 13 amino acids. V dropped 5 bases and J dropped 2 bases, with 9 bases sitting between them. The CDR3 DNA reads as TGTGCCAGTAGTTTGGGCAGACAAGAGACCCAGTACTTC. It translates to CASSLGRQETQYF. The full variable domain, rest sourced from reference TRBV19 and TRBJ2-5, is DGGITQSPKYLFRKEGQNVTLSCEQNLNHDAMYWYRQDPGQGLRLIYYSQIVNDFQKGDIAEGYSVSREKKESFPLTVTSAQKNPTAFYLCASSLGRQETQYFGPGTRLLVL.

V and J are TRBV7-3 and TRBJ2-2; D possibly corresponds to TRBD2 (6 bases). The CDR3 runs to 14 residues. In germline, CDR1 is SGHTA, CDR2 FQGTGA. Deletions cut 5 bases from V and 2 bases from J, with 9 bases between. The CDR3 loop is CASSPGLNTGELFF. CDR3 bases: TGTGCCAGCAGCCCAGGACTAAACACCGGGGAGCTGTTTTTT.

The chain links TRBV6-5 to TRBJ1-4; D perhaps matches TRBD1 (5 bases). The V gene lost 8 bases and the J gene lost 5 bases, with 9 bases spanning the gap. Germline V lookup: CDR1 MNHEY, CDR2 SVGAGI. The CDR3 sequence is 12 residues long. The CDR3 nucleotides read TGTGCCAGCGAGACAGAAAATGAAAAACTGTTTTTT. Residues: CASETENEKLFF.

The CDR3 DNA follows: TGTGCCACCAGTGAGTGGACTAGCGGGGGGAATGAGCAGTTCTTC. As protein: CATSEWTSGGNEQFF. The chain carries TRBV24-1 and TRBJ2-1; 14 bases are shared with TRBD2. V lost 4 bases to trimming and J lost 7 bases; unmatched junction nucleotides: 2. The CDR3 totals 15 residues. The germline V gene encodes CDR1 KGHDR and CDR2 SFDVKD.

The V and J genes are TRBV6-2 or TRBV6-3 and TRBJ2-2; D remains ambiguous. Germline V CDR1 and CDR2: MNHEY, SVGEGT. The CDR3 is 15 residues long. Between the trimmed V and J ends, which lost 0 bases and 0 bases, there was a span of 5 bases. CDR3 loop: CASSYSSANTGELFF. The CDR3 DNA reads TGTGCCAGCAGTTACTCCAGCGCGAACACCGGGGAGCTGTTTTTT.

The chain carries TRBV5-1 and TRBJ2-3; the D gene is possibly TRBD1 (6 bases). CDR1 SGHRS and CDR2 YFSETQ come from the germline V gene. The CDR3 is made up of 16 amino acids. Trimming shortened V by 9 bases and J by 1 base, and 21 bases separated the two germline ends. In DNA form, the CDR3 reads TGCGCCACACAACCCGGGCATGGGGGCCGCACAGATACGCAGTATTTT. Translated: CATQPGHGGRTDTQYF.

The chain joins TRBV7-9 to TRBJ2-2; tentative D call: TRBD1 (5 bases). This CDR3 region has 12 residues. Per the germline V gene, CDR1 is SEHNR and CDR2 is FQNEAQ (reference sequence). The germline V and J ends were trimmed by 7 bases and 8 bases, with 11 bases remaining between them. The CDR3 region has the DNA TGTGCCAGCAACGTGGGGCTAGGGGAGCTGTTTTTT. Translated: CASNVGLGELFF.

The genes are TRBV2 and TRBJ2-2; 13 nucleotides agree with TRBD2. The V segment lost 6 bases and the J segment 5 bases; nucleotides outside the gene matches: 3. This CDR3 region has 15 residues. Germline CDR1 reads SNHLY; CDR2 reads FYNNEI. The CDR3 protein is CASRQLAGGTGELFF. The DNA for the CDR3 is TGTGCCAGCAGACAACTAGCGGGGGGGACCGGGGAGCTGTTTTTT.

CDR3 sequence reads: CASSHLDRGGNEQFF. Written as DNA, the CDR3 is TGTGCCAGCAGCCACCTTGACAGGGGTGGCAATGAGCAGTTCTTC. The gene calls are TRBV3-1 (or the pseudogene TRBV3-2) and TRBJ2-1; 8 bases map to TRBD1. CDR1 is LGHDT, CDR2 YNNKEL, per germline (reference sequence). V gave up 3 bases and J gave up 6 bases; unmatched junction bases: 7. This CDR3 has 15 amino acids.

The V call is TRBV7-3, the J call TRBJ1-2; weak D call: TRBD1 (6 bases). The CDR3 consists of 16 residues. Germline V gives CDR1 SGHTA, CDR2 FQGTGA. V was trimmed by 5 bases and J by 4 bases, leaving 20 bases between them. CDR3 coding DNA: TGTGCCAGCAGCCCTAAACATAGACAGGACAGCTATGGCTACACCTTC. Protein sequence: CASSPKHRQDSYGYTF.

V usage is TRBV30 and J usage is TRBJ1-5; D is perhaps TRBD1 (6 bases). Germline CDR1 and CDR2: GTSNPN and SVGIG (reference sequence). The CDR3 is 14 residues long. The V end was cut by 0 bases, the J end by 3 bases, with 9 bases between. Here the CDR3 DNA reads TGTGCCTGGAGTGTAAAGGGGGTCAATCAGCCCCAGCATTTT. It is translated as CAWSVKGVNQPQHF.

This rearrangement joins TRBV5-1 to TRBJ1-1; TRBD1 is a possible D gene (6 bases). The ends were cut back, 4 bases at V and 11 bases at J, with 15 bases in the middle. This CDR3 region has 12 residues. The germline CDR1 and CDR2 sequences are SGHRS and YFSETQ. The CDR3 region is CASSADSKVAFF. CDR3 bases: TGCGCCAGCAGCGCGGACAGCAAGGTGGCTTTCTTT.

Only a few counts were recorded for this clone. V and J are TRBV18 and TRBJ2-7; TRBD2 matches at 9 bases. Germline V gene sequence: CDR1 KGHSH, CDR2 LQKENI. CDR3 length: 17 residues. The junction had 12 bases not matched to a gene; V was cut back by 2 bases and J by 4 bases. The DNA of the CDR3 is TGTGCCAGCTCACCATTTGGCGGCAGCGGGGGGCGGTACGAGCAGTACTTC. Amino acid sequence: CASSPFGGSGGRYEQYF.

The chain has TRBV4-1 and TRBJ2-7, with 9 bases fitting TRBD2. CDR1 and CDR2 (germline): MGHRA, YSYEKL. The CDR3 sequence is 17 residues long. V trimming: 2 bases; J trimming: 5 bases; junction bases outside the gene matches: 13. The CDR3 nucleotides read TGCGCCAGCAGCCAACCCTGGCGGGGGGGGAGAGTTAACGAGCAGTACTTC. Residues: CASSQPWRGGRVNEQYF.

The chain uses TRBV3-1 (or the pseudogene TRBV3-2) and TRBJ2-5; maybe TRBD2 (5 bases). Germline V gives CDR1 LGHDT, CDR2 YNNKEL (reference sequence). The CDR3 spans 14 residues. Trimming removed 7 bases from V and 3 bases from J, with 15 bases in between. CDR3 loop: CASNREGLKETQYF. CDR3 nucleotide sequence: TGTGCCAGCAACCGCGAGGGTCTCAAAGAGACCCAGTACTTC.

The V call is TRBV21-1, the J call TRBJ2-7; no check of the table's D call, TRBD2, against the DNA was made. TRBV21-1 corresponds to a pseudogene. The CDR3 consists of 15 residues. The CDR3: CASSKRIAGGYEQYF. CDR3 coding DNA: TGTGCCAGCAGCAAGAGAATAGCGGGAGGCTACGAGCAGTACTTC.